This TCR beta chain comes out of a study of T and B cells in COVID-19 patients. For the study at large: Critical illness requiring mechanical ventilation or extracorporeal membrane oxygenation affected about 60% of the 20 active-infection patients. Study findings and constraints: There were 2,331 TCR clusters exclusive to the recovered cohort, approximately 34 with low generation probability. CD4+, regulatory T cell, CD8+ and sorted SARS-CoV-2-responsive or tetramer+ T cells were not yet sequenced.

From blood, about 220-500 ng of genomic DNA served as TRB template. V lost 1 base, J lost 0 bases, and 1 base stayed unmatched. CDR3 length: 15 amino acids. Germline V gives CDR1 GTSNPN, CDR2 SVGIG (reference sequence). This clonotype appeared many times. Its antigen remains unknown. TRB rearrangements were amplified by multiplex PCR with BIOMED2 TRB-A/B primers. TCRdb passed the multiplex PCR reads through MiXCR, listing each CDR3 protein once. Of some 13,000 distinct CDR3 sequences listed, roughly 23% are singletons. The specimen sequenced was blood. This TCR was sampled from a human donor who had recovered from COVID-19. The rearrangement uses TRBV30 and TRBJ2-7; TRBD2 aligns across 12 bases. The CDR3 is CAWSGGLAGSYEQYF. The CDR3, as DNA: TGTGCCTGGAGTGGGGGACTAGCGGGCTCCTACGAGCAGTACTTC. The full variable domain, completed using reference TRBV30 and TRBJ2-7, is SQTIHQWPATLVQPVGSPLSLECTVEGTSNPNLYWYRQAAGRGLQLLFYSVGIGQISSEVPQNLSASRPQDRQFILSSKKLLLSDSGFYLCAWSGGLAGSYEQYFGPGTRLTVT.